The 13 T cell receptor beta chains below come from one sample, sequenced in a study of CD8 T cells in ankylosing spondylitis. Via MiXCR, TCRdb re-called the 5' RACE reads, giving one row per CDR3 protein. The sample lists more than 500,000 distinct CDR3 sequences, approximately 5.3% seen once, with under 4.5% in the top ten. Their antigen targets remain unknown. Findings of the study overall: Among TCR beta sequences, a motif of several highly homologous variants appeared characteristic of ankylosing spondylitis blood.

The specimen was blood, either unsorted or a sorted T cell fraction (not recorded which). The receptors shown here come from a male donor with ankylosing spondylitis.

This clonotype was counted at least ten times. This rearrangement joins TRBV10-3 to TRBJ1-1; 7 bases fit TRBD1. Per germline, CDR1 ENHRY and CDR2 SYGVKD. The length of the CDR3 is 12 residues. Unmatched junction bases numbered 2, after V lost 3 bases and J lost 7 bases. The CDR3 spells CAISDSGGEAFF. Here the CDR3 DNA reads TGTGCCATCAGTGATTCAGGGGGTGAAGCTTTCTTT.

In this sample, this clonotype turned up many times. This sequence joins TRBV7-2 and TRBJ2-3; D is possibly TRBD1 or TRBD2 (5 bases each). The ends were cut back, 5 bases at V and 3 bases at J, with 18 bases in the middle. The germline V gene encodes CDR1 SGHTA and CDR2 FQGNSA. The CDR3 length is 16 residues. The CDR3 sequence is CASSRQGPQVTDTQYF. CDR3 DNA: TGTGCCAGCAGCCGTCAGGGACCCCAAGTTACAGATACGCAGTATTTT.

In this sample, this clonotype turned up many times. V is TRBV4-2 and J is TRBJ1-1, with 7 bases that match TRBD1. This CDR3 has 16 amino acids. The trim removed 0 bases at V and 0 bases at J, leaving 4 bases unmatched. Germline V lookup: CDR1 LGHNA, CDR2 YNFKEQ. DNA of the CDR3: TGTGCCAGCAGCCAAGATAACAGGGGAATGAACACTGAAGCTTTCTTT. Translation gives CASSQDNRGMNTEAFF.

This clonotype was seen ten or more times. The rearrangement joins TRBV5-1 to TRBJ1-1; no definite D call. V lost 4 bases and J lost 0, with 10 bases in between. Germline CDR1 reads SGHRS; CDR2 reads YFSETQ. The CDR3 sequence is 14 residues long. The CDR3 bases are TGCGCCAGCAGCCAAGGGCCTATGAACACTGAAGCTTTCTTT. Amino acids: CASSQGPMNTEAFF. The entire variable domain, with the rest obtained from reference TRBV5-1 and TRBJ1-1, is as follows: KAGVTQTPRYLIKTRGQQVTLSCSPISGHRSVSWYQQTPGQGLQFLFEYFSETQRNKGNFPGRFSGRQFSNSRSEMNVSTLELGDSALYLCASSQGPMNTEAFFGQGTRLTVV.

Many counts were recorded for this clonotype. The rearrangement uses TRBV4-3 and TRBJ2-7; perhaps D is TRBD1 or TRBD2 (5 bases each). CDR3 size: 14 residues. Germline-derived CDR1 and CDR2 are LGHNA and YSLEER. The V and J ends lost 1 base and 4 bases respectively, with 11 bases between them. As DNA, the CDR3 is TGCGCCAGCAGCCAAGGCCTGGGACCGTACGAGCAGTACTTC. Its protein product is CASSQGLGPYEQYF.

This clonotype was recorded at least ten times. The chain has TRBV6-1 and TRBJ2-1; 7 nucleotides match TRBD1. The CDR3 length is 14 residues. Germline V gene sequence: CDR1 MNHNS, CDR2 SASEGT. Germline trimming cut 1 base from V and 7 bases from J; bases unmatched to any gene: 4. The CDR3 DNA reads TGTGCCAGCAGTGAAGGGACAGGTAGGAATGAGCAGTTCTTC. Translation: CASSEGTGRNEQFF.

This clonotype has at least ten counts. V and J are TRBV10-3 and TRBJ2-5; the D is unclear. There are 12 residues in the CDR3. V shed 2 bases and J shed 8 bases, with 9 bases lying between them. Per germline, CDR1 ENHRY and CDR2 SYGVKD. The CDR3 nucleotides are TGTGCCATCAGTGAGGGACGGAAAACCCAGTACTTC. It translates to CAISEGRKTQYF.

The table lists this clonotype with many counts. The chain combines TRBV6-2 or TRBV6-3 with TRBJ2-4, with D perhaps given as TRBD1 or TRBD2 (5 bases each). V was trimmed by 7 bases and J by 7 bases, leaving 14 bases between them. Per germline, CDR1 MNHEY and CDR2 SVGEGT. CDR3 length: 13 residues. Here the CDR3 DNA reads TGTGCCAGCACCCCACAGGACTCGAACATTCAGTACTTC. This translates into CASTPQDSNIQYF.

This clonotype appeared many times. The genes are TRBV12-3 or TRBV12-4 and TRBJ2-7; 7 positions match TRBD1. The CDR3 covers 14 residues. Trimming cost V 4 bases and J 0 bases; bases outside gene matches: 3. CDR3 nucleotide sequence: TGTGCCAGCAGTTGGACAGGCCTCTCCTACGAGCAGTACTTC. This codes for CASSWTGLSYEQYF.

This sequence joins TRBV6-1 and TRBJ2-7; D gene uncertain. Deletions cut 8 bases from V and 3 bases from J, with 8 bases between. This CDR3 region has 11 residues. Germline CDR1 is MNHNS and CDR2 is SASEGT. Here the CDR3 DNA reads TGTGCCAGCGGAATGTTCTACGAGCAGTACTTC. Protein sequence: CASGMFYEQYF.

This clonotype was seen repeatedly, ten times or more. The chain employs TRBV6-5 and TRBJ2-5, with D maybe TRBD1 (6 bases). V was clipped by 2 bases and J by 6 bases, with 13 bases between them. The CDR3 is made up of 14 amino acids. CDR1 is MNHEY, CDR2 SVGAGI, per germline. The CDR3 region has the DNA TGTGCCAGCAGTTACGGATTAGGGGACAAGACCCAGTACTTC. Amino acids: CASSYGLGDKTQYF.

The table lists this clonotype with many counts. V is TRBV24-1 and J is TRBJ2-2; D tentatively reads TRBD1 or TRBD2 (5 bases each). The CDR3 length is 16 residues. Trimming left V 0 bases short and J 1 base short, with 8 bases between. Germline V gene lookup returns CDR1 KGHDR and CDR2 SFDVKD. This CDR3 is CATSDLSGRNTGELFF. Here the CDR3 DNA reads TGTGCCACCAGTGATTTGTCGGGGCGGAACACCGGGGAGCTGTTTTTT.

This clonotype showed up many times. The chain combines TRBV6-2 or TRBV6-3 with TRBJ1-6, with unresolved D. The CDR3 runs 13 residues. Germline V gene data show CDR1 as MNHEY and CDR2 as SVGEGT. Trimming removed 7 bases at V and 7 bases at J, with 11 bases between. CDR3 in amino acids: CASKSGRNSPLHF. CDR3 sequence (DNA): TGTGCCAGCAAGAGCGGCAGAAATTCACCCCTCCACTTT.